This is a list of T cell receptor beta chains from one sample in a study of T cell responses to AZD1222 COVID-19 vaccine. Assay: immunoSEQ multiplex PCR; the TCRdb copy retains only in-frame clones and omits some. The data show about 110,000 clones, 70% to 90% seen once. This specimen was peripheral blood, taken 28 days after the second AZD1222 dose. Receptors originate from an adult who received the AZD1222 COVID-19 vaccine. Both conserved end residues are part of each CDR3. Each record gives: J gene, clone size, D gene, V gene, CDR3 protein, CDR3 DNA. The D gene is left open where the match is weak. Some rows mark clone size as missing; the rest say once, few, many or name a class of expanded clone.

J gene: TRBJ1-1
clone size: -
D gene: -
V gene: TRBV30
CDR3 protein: CAWSRMLGTEAFF
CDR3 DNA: TGTGCCTGGAGTCGAATGCTCGGCACTGAAGCTTTCTTT

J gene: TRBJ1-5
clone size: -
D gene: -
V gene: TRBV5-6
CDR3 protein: CASSLRGYSNQPQHF
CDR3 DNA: TGTGCCAGCAGCTTGCGGGGATATAGCAATCAGCCCCAGCATTTT

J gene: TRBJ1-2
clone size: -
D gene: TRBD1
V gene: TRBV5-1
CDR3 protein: CASSGHRDREGSYTF
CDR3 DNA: TGCGCCAGCAGCGGGCACCGGGACAGGGAAGGGAGCTACACCTTC

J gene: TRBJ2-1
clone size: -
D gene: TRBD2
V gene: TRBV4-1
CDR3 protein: CASSQGYSSGGIYNEQFF
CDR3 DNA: TGCGCCAGCAGCCAAGGGTATAGTAGCGGGGGGATCTACAATGAGCAGTTCTTC

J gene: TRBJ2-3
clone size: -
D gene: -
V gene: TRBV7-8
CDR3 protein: CASSLQSGSTDTQYF
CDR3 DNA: TGTGCCAGCAGCCTCCAAAGCGGCTCCACAGATACGCAGTATTTT

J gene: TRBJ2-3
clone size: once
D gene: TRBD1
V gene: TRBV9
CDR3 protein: CASSIQGTGADTQYF
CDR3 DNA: TGTGCCAGCAGCATCCAAGGGACAGGGGCCGATACGCAGTATTTT

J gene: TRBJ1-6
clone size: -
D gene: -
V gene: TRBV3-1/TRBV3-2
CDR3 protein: CASSQGLRHYNSPLHF
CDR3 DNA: TGTGCCAGCAGCCAAGGGTTGCGGCACTATAATTCACCCCTCCACTTT

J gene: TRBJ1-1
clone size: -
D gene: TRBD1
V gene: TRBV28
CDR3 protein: CASSIRQGLSTEAFF
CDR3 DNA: TGTGCCAGCAGTATAAGACAGGGGTTAAGCACTGAAGCTTTCTTT

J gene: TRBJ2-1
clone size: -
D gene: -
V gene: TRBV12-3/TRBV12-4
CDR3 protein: CASREDKGDEQFF
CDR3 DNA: TGTGCCAGCAGAGAAGACAAGGGGGATGAGCAGTTCTTC

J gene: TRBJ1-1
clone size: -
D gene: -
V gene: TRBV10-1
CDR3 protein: CASSDRGQVRLEAFF
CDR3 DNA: TGCGCCAGCAGTGACAGGGGCCAAGTCCGCCTGGAAGCTTTCTTT

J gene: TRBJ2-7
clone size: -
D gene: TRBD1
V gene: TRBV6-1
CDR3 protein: CASSEGGTGVYEQYF
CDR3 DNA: TGTGCCAGCAGTGAGGGGGGGACAGGGGTATACGAGCAGTACTTC

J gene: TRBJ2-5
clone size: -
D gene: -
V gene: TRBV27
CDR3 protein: CASTLEGEVTQYF
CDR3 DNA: TGTGCCAGCACCCTTGAGGGGGAGGTGACCCAGTACTTC

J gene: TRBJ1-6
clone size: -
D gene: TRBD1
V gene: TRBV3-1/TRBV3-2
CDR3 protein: CASSQGQGGSPLHF
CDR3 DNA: TGTGCCAGCAGCCAGGGACAGGGGGGTTCACCCCTCCACTTT

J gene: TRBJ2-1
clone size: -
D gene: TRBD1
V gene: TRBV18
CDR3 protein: CASSASQGARDNEQFF
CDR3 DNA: TGTGCCAGCTCAGCCTCTCAGGGGGCAAGGGACAATGAGCAGTTCTTC

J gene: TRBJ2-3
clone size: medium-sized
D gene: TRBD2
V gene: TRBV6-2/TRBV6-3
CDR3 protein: CASSYAGGQDTQYF
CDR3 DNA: TGTGCCAGCAGTTACGCGGGGGGGCAAGATACGCAGTATTTT

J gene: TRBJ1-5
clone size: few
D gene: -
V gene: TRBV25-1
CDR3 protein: CASRETGSNQPQHF
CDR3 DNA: TGTGCCAGCAGAGAAACAGGGAGCAATCAGCCCCAGCATTTT

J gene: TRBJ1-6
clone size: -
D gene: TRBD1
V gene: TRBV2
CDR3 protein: CASSTPGGIIYSPLHF
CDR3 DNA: TGTGCCAGCAGTACGCCAGGGGGCATTATTTATTCACCCCTCCACTTT

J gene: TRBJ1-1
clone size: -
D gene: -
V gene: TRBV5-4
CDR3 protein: CASSLTGRNTEAFF
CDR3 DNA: TGTGCCAGCAGCTTGACAGGACGGAACACTGAAGCTTTCTTT

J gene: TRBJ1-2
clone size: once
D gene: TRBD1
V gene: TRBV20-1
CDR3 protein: CSASRTGVLYGYTF
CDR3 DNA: TGCAGTGCTAGTCGGACAGGAGTTCTCTATGGCTACACCTTC

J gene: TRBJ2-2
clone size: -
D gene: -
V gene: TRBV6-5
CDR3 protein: CASRSGRSNTGELFF
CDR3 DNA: TGTGCCAGCAGGTCGGGACGGTCGAACACCGGGGAGCTGTTTTTT

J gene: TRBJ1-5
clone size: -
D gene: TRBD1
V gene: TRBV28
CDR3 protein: CASSWGQGVMQPQHF
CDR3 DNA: TGTGCCAGCAGCTGGGGACAGGGGGTAATGCAGCCCCAGCATTTT